Below, 11 T cell receptor beta chains from the same sample are listed, as sequenced in a study of shared clonotypes between healthy human individuals. The repertoire was sequenced with immunoSEQ multiplex PCR; TCRdb's copy has only in-frame clones and lacks some. The sample contains over 2 million clones, about 95% of which appear only once. Terminally differentiated effector memory CD45RA+ cells were excluded by CCR7 positive selection of CD45RO-negative cells. Input material: naive CD8+ T cells sorted from blood. These receptors came from a man aged 18-30 years in good health.

This chain uses TRBV11-2 with TRBJ2-5, with D possibly called TRBD1 or TRBD2 (5 bases each). The CDR3 runs 16 residues. Trimming removed 1 base at V and 1 base at J, with 13 bases between. Germline V gene data show CDR1 as SGHAT and CDR2 as FQNNGV. CDR3 DNA sequence: TGTGCCAGCAGCTTAGTCTATAGGGGACGCCAAGAGACCCAGTACTTC. This gives the protein CASSLVYRGRQETQYF. Combining the CDR3 with reference TRBV11-2 and TRBJ2-5 gives the whole variable domain EAGVAQSPRYKIIEKRQSVAFWCNPISGHATLYWYQQILGQGPKLLIQFQNNGVVDDSQLPKDRFSAERLKGVDSTLKIQPAKLEDSAVYLCASSLVYRGRQETQYFGPGTRLLVL.

This chain uses TRBV6-5 with TRBJ1-3; TRBD1 aligns across 7 bases. The V segment lost 3 bases and the J segment 5 bases; nucleotides outside the gene matches: 4. Germline V gene lookup returns CDR1 MNHEY and CDR2 SVGAGI. CDR3 length: 14 residues. DNA of the CDR3: TGTGCCAGCAGTTATTCAGGGGGTAGAAACACCATATATTTT. Protein sequence: CASSYSGGRNTIYF.

In regard to this clone: This specimen includes other DNA sequences encoding the same CDR3. This chain connects TRBV27 to TRBJ2-1; possibly TRBD2 for D (5 bases). This CDR3 is 16 amino acids long. Trimming stripped 1 base from V and 0 bases from J, with 10 bases between. Germline CDR1 MNHEY, CDR2 SMNVEV (reference sequence). In DNA, the CDR3 is TGTGCCAGCAGTTTATTAGGTGGGAGCTCCTACAATGAGCAGTTCTTC. Its translation: CASSLLGGSSYNEQFF.

This clone was picked up a small number of times. The gene calls are TRBV20-1 and TRBJ1-1; D is uncertain. Germline assignment: CDR1 DFQATT and CDR2 SNEGSKA (reference sequence). V dropped 2 bases and J dropped 3 bases, with 4 bases sitting between them. The CDR3 sequence is 11 residues long. The CDR3 sequence: CSARWDTEAFF. CDR3 nucleotide sequence: TGCAGTGCTAGATGGGACACTGAAGCTTTCTTT.

This clone was seen once. V is TRBV27 and J is TRBJ1-6; D remains ambiguous. CDR1 is MNHEY, CDR2 SMNVEV, per germline (reference sequence). This CDR3 spans 15 amino acids. Trimming shortened V by 0 bases and J by 1 base, and 4 bases separated the two germline ends. The DNA for the CDR3 is TGTGCCAGCAGTTTATCACTGTCCTATAATTCACCCCTCCACTTT. It is translated as CASSLSLSYNSPLHF.

J is TRBJ1-6 and V is TRBV2; unclear D gene. The germline CDR1 and CDR2 sequences are SNHLY and FYNNEI. Trimming cost V 4 bases and J 6 bases, with 16 bases left between them. CDR3 size: 16 residues. The CDR3 sequence: CASSVSSDNLNSPLHF. CDR3 coding DNA: TGTGCCAGCAGTGTGTCGAGTGACAACCTTAATTCACCCCTCCACTTT.

The chain employs TRBV5-6 and TRBJ2-3; 9 bases are shared with TRBD2. CDR3 length: 17 amino acids. V was clipped by 2 bases and J by 3 bases; unmatched bases: 10. CDR1 is SGHDT, CDR2 YYEEEE, per germline. CDR3 residues: CASSFDAIAGETDTQYF. In DNA, the CDR3 is TGTGCCAGCAGCTTCGACGCAATAGCGGGAGAAACAGATACGCAGTATTTT.

The chain links TRBV7-8 to TRBJ1-1; 7 bases align to TRBD1. Germline trimming cut 5 bases from V and 8 bases from J; bases unmatched to any gene: 5. Germline lookup yields CDR1 SGHVS and CDR2 FQNEAQ. The CDR3 contains 12 residues. CDR3 sequence: CASSAGTAEAFF. In DNA, the CDR3 is TGTGCCAGCAGCGCTGGGACAGCCGAAGCTTTCTTT.

Turning to this clone: Other DNA sequences in this specimen translate into the identical CDR3. The rearrangement joins TRBV5-4 to TRBJ1-1; 9 nucleotides line up with TRBD1. The CDR3 is made up of 13 amino acids. CDR1 and CDR2 from the germline V gene are SGHNT and YYREEE (reference sequence). Trimming took 2 bases from V and 8 from J; bases not matched to a gene: 4. CDR3 residues: CASSFTGGAEAFF. The CDR3, as DNA: TGTGCCAGCAGCTTCACAGGGGGCGCGGAAGCTTTCTTT.

The chain recombines TRBV7-6 with TRBJ2-7; D not resolved. This CDR3 is built from 14 residues. Per germline, CDR1 SGHVS and CDR2 FNYEAQ. Trimming removed 5 bases from V and 3 bases from J, with 14 bases in between. In DNA form, the CDR3 reads TGTGCCAGCAGCCCCCTAGGTGGAAGCTACGAGCAGTACTTC. Translation gives CASSPLGGSYEQYF.

The chain carries TRBV27 and TRBJ2-2; D call uncertain. This CDR3 has 13 residues. V lost 7 bases and J lost 4, with 10 bases in between. Germline loops: CDR1 MNHEY, CDR2 SMNVEV (reference sequence). The CDR3 region is CASKPVGTGELFF. The CDR3 DNA sequence: TGTGCCAGCAAGCCGGTGGGCACCGGGGAGCTGTTTTTT.